This TCR beta chain was sequenced during a study of T cells in Graves' hyperthyroidism and ophthalmopathy. Trimming cost V 2 bases and J 6 bases; bases outside gene matches: 3. The CDR3 covers 14 residues. Germline assignment: CDR1 MNHNS and CDR2 SASEGT. TCR beta CDR3 region amplification was performed from RNA transcripts. The study used the HTBI primer set for a first-round RT-PCR of the TCR CDR3. TCRdb redid the calling of the multiplex PCR reads with MiXCR, one entry per CDR3 protein. The data show about 360,000 distinct CDR3 sequences, approximately 14% seen once. The specimen sequenced was blood. The J gene is TRBJ1-5, the V gene TRBV6-1, with TRBD1 identical over 8 bases. The TCR sequence derives from a woman younger than 35 with Graves' hyperthyroidism that later progressed to Graves' ophthalmopathy. The CDR3, as DNA: TGTGCCAGCAGTGAATGGGGACAGGTTCAGCCCCAGCATTTT. This codes for CASSEWGQVQPQHF.